This T cell receptor beta chain comes out of a study of a mutant IDH1 vaccine in newly diagnosed glioma. As for time point: week 5, during vaccination. Each dose delivered 300 ug of mutant IDH1 20-mer peptide subcutaneously with imiquimod. The method was immunoSEQ multiplex PCR; TCRdb's version includes in-frame clones alone and lacks a portion of them. This table holds about 58,000 clones, about 81% found once. Worth noting for this clone: What it binds is unknown.

General study findings and limits: Altogether, 93.3% of patients exhibited vaccine-induced immune responses.

Trimming cost V 2 bases and J 3 bases, with 11 bases left between them. Germline values: CDR1 GTSNPN, CDR2 SVGIG (reference sequence). The CDR3 runs 14 residues. The V call is TRBV30, the J call TRBJ1-5, with D possibly being TRBD1 (5 bases). The source is a woman in her forties or fifties with glioma. Source: PBMCs, taken from a glioma patient whose treatment included an IDH1 peptide vaccine. This CDR3 is CAWSRDSNNQPQHF. The CDR3 region has the DNA TGTGCCTGGAGTAGAGACAGTAACAATCAGCCCCAGCATTTT.